This is a list of T cell receptor beta chains from one sample in a study of PD-1 blockade in classical Hodgkin lymphoma. Produced via immunoSEQ multiplex PCR; TCRdb's table is partial and in-frame only. This table holds some 38,000 clones, approximately 80% found once. The source material was peripheral blood mononuclear cells (PBMCs), sampled at baseline. The source is a human donor with classical Hodgkin lymphoma. The conserved cysteine and the conserved F or W are not part of the CDR3 here. The order of the fields is V gene, clone size, CDR3 protein. The size entry is marked missing in some rows and otherwise reads once, few, many or a size class.

V gene: TRBV30
clone size: -
CDR3 protein: AWSWGTGTSVLF

V gene: TRBV19
clone size: -
CDR3 protein: ASSTDRGGTEAF

V gene: TRBV10-1
clone size: -
CDR3 protein: ASSEGGRSTEAF

V gene: TRBV4-1
clone size: -
CDR3 protein: ASSQDGGGLITDTQY

V gene: TRBV29-1
clone size: once
CDR3 protein: SVERRDGYT

V gene: TRBV5-1
clone size: once
CDR3 protein: ASSTSTDTQY

V gene: TRBV7-3
clone size: once
CDR3 protein: ASSFQTGAAQY

V gene: TRBV7-2
clone size: -
CDR3 protein: ASSLELAGGPTDTQY

V gene: TRBV27
clone size: -
CDR3 protein: ASSLFGRGGDYGYT

V gene: TRBV7-8
clone size: -
CDR3 protein: ASRNRDSASGSPYEQY

V gene: TRBV7-9
clone size: few
CDR3 protein: ASSLANSGRTDTQY

V gene: TRBV9
clone size: -
CDR3 protein: ASSVAGFGNEQF

V gene: TRBV27
clone size: -
CDR3 protein: ASSLRLALTDTQY

V gene: TRBV5-4
clone size: -
CDR3 protein: ASSLDGDGNQPQH

V gene: TRBV6-5
clone size: -
CDR3 protein: ASSNAGNYGYT

V gene: TRBV29-1
clone size: -
CDR3 protein: SAGGTVTEAF

V gene: TRBV5-1
clone size: once
CDR3 protein: ASSRTGEQF

V gene: TRBV21-1
clone size: -
CDR3 protein: ASSKPLGGAV

V gene: TRBV28
clone size: -
CDR3 protein: ASSWQGWQPQH

V gene: TRBV11-2
clone size: -
CDR3 protein: ASSLDRSGVNTDTQY

V gene: TRBV5-1
clone size: -
CDR3 protein: ASSFRGQGVATNEKLF

V gene: TRBV2
clone size: -
CDR3 protein: ASSGFEGQF

V gene: TRBV7-9
clone size: -
CDR3 protein: ASSLEGIHNEQF

V gene: TRBV5-1
clone size: -
CDR3 protein: ASSFTGDEQY

V gene: TRBV10-1
clone size: few
CDR3 protein: ASSESTPEVNQPQH

V gene: TRBV7-9
clone size: -
CDR3 protein: ASSMLAGEQF

V gene: TRBV2
clone size: -
CDR3 protein: ASLNGGGAPVSLTQDEQF

V gene: TRBV19
clone size: few
CDR3 protein: ASSGDRGFKNIQY

V gene: TRBV5-1
clone size: -
CDR3 protein: ATSRGGNSATNEKLF

V gene: TRBV29-1
clone size: -
CDR3 protein: SVERYLASEQF

V gene: TRBV27
clone size: -
CDR3 protein: ASGLLGDSYNEQF

V gene: TRBV10-3
clone size: -
CDR3 protein: AIRELAGYEQY

V gene: TRBV7-3
clone size: -
CDR3 protein: ASSRDRGEKLF

V gene: TRBV28
clone size: -
CDR3 protein: ASSLRSNPPLH

V gene: TRBV7-2
clone size: -
CDR3 protein: ASSLFAGNTGELF

V gene: TRBV28
clone size: -
CDR3 protein: ASSNRDSGTDTQY

V gene: TRBV13
clone size: -
CDR3 protein: ASSLDLAESYNEQF